The 16 T cell receptor beta chains below come from one sample, sequenced in a study of blood T cell repertoires in COVID-19. TCRdb keeps only in-frame clones here, not all; method: immunoSEQ multiplex PCR. The sample consists of 55,000 to 65,000 clones, roughly 80% of them appearing once. Sequencing was done on a sample of peripheral blood. These receptors originate from a human donor in a cohort sampled during active COVID-19.

In this sample, this clone turned up a few times. The V gene is TRBV19, the J gene TRBJ2-1, with 10 nucleotides matching TRBD1. With 3 bases clipped from V and 7 bases from J, the junction kept 6 bases outside the gene matches. This CDR3 has 15 amino acids. The V gene's germline CDR1 is LNHDA and CDR2 SQIVND (reference sequence). CDR3 in DNA: TGTGCCAGTAGTATTCTTCGACAGGGGGCGAATGAGCAGTTCTTC. This translates into CASSILRQGANEQFF.

V usage is TRBV5-1 and J usage is TRBJ2-4; TRBD1 matches at 10 bases. Germline CDR1 reads SGHRS; CDR2 reads YFSETQ. The CDR3 length is 14 residues. V shed 7 bases, J shed 8 bases, and the junction held 9 bases outside the gene matches. For the CDR3, the DNA is TGCGCCAGCGGGTCGACAGGGGGCAGTGACATTCAGTACTTC. It encodes CASGSTGGSDIQYF.

This clone was found a few times. The rearrangement uses TRBV6-6 and TRBJ1-1; tentative D call: TRBD1 (6 bases). The V and J ends lost 10 bases and 0 bases respectively, with 12 bases between them. The CDR3 length is 13 residues. In germline, CDR1 is MNHNY, CDR2 SVGAGI (reference sequence). The CDR3: CATSGVVNTEAFF. The CDR3 DNA follows: TGTGCCACCTCAGGGGTGGTGAACACTGAAGCTTTCTTT.

V gene TRBV9 combines with J gene TRBJ2-7; 7 nucleotides align to TRBD1. The germline gives CDR1 SGDLS, CDR2 YYNGEE. Trimming cost V 4 bases and J 6 bases; bases outside gene matches: 7. This CDR3 is 13 amino acids long. In DNA, the CDR3 is TGTGCCAGCAGCACCTACAGGGGTTGCGAGCAGTACTTC. The encoded protein is CASSTYRGCEQYF.

CDR3 bases: TGTGCCAGCAGTTACGGCGGGTTTGCAGAGACCCAGTACTTC. This encodes CASSYGGFAETQYF. The rearrangement joins TRBV6-2 or TRBV6-3 to TRBJ2-5, with D tentatively TRBD2 (5 bases). Germline lookup yields CDR1 MNHEY and CDR2 SVGEGT. This CDR3 is 14 amino acids long. Trimming left V 2 bases short and J 4 bases short, with 11 bases between.

This sequence joins TRBV2 and TRBJ1-2, with D possibly being TRBD1 (6 bases). CDR3 length: 16 residues. Trimming stripped 2 bases from V and 1 base from J, with 14 bases between. Looked up from germline, CDR1 is SNHLY and CDR2 is FYNNEI. The CDR3 loop is CASSEMVTGVNYGYTF. CDR3 sequence (DNA): TGTGCCAGCAGTGAAATGGTGACAGGTGTTAACTATGGCTACACCTTC.

This clone has only one observation. The rearrangement links TRBV11-1 to TRBJ2-1; TRBD2 matches 9 bases. V lost 1 base, J lost 2 bases, and 0 bases stayed unmatched. Per the germline V gene, CDR1 is SGHAT and CDR2 is FQDESV (reference sequence). This CDR3 contains 15 residues. CDR3 amino acids: CASSLGLAAYNEQFF. CDR3 DNA sequence: TGTGCCAGCAGCTTAGGACTAGCGGCCTACAATGAGCAGTTCTTC.

This clone was counted a single time. The chain recombines TRBV28 with TRBJ1-1; D unresolved. CDR3 length: 13 residues. V lost 4 bases to trimming and J lost 0 bases, with 6 bases between them. The germline V gene has CDR1 MDHEN and CDR2 SYDVKM. CDR3 bases: TGTGCCAGCAGTTACGGTCTGAACACTGAAGCTTTCTTT. Encoded protein: CASSYGLNTEAFF.

This rearrangement joins TRBV19 to TRBJ2-7, with D possibly TRBD2 on 7 matching bases. The V end was cut by 5 bases, the J end by 1 base, with 21 bases between. Germline V gene sequence: CDR1 LNHDA, CDR2 SQIVND (reference sequence). The CDR3 sequence is 17 residues long. The CDR3 here is CASSHFGFGGQSYEQYF. For the CDR3, the DNA is TGTGCCAGTAGTCACTTCGGTTTCGGGGGGCAGTCCTACGAGCAGTACTTC.

The V and J genes are TRBV5-1 and TRBJ2-1, with 9 bases aligning to TRBD2. The CDR3 sequence is 16 residues long. The germline CDR1 and CDR2 sequences are SGHRS and YFSETQ. The junction had 3 bases not matched to a gene; V was cut back by 0 bases and J by 2 bases. The CDR3 sequence is CASSLAGGRAYNEQFF. In nucleotides, the CDR3 is TGCGCCAGCAGCTTGGCCGGCGGGAGGGCCTACAATGAGCAGTTCTTC.

The J gene is TRBJ2-7, the V gene TRBV5-1, with 7 bases that match TRBD1. The germline gives CDR1 SGHRS, CDR2 YFSETQ. The CDR3 consists of 13 residues. Trimming took 5 bases from V and 3 from J; bases not matched to a gene: 5. The CDR3 bases are TGCGCCAGCAGACAAACAGGGGTCTACGAGCAGTACTTC. This encodes CASRQTGVYEQYF. Full variable domain (remainder filled in from reference TRBV5-1 and TRBJ2-7): KAGVTQTPRYLIKTRGQQVTLSCSPISGHRSVSWYQQTPGQGLQFLFEYFSETQRNKGNFPGRFSGRQFSNSRSEMNVSTLELGDSALYLCASRQTGVYEQYFGPGTRLTVT.

V is TRBV7-6 and J is TRBJ1-2; 8 bases line up with TRBD1. The CDR3 covers 13 residues. V trimming: 5 bases; J trimming: 2 bases; junction bases outside the gene matches: 1. Germline CDR1 SGHVS, CDR2 FNYEAQ. The CDR3 loop is CASSRQGNYGYTF. DNA of the CDR3: TGTGCCAGCAGCCGACAGGGGAACTATGGCTACACCTTC.

This chain connects TRBV5-4 to TRBJ1-2; D is ambiguous. CDR1 SGHNT and CDR2 YYREEE come from the germline V gene (reference sequence). The CDR3 has 14 amino acids. The V end was cut by 4 bases, the J end by 8 bases, with 18 bases between. The CDR3 is CASSQTPKEHGYTF. In DNA form, the CDR3 reads TGTGCCAGCAGCCAGACACCAAAGGAACACGGCTACACCTTC.

The chain uses TRBV19 and TRBJ2-1, with 11 bases that match TRBD2. CDR1 and CDR2 (germline): LNHDA, SQIVND (reference sequence). Trimming removed 7 bases from V and 1 base from J; junction bases left unmatched: 3. The CDR3 is 15 residues long. The CDR3 reads CASMGLAVSYNEQFF. The CDR3 DNA reads as TGTGCCAGTATGGGACTAGCGGTGTCCTACAATGAGCAGTTCTTC.

The V call is TRBV19, the J call TRBJ1-3; TRBD1 aligns across 9 bases. J was trimmed by 4 bases and V by 7 bases; bases with no gene match: 11. Looked up from germline, CDR1 is LNHDA and CDR2 is SQIVND (reference sequence). The CDR3 loop spans 16 amino acids. In DNA, the CDR3 is TGTGCCAGTATAGAAGCCGGGACAGGGCACGGAAACACCATATATTTT. Its translation is CASIEAGTGHGNTIYF.

This chain links TRBV27 with TRBJ1-1; D is possibly TRBD1 (6 bases). CDR1 MNHEY and CDR2 SMNVEV come from the germline V gene (reference sequence). This CDR3 has 15 residues. V was trimmed by 5 bases and J by 0 bases, leaving 13 bases between them. CDR3 sequence: CASSPRTVVNTEAFF. As DNA, the CDR3 is TGTGCCAGCAGTCCCAGGACAGTGGTGAACACTGAAGCTTTCTTT.